Below, 13 T cell receptor beta chains from the same sample are listed, as sequenced in a study of cytomegalovirus exposure and HLA in healthy donors. Primers included in the PCR were 60 Vbeta and 13 Jbeta primers. The assay was immunoSEQ multiplex PCR, and TCRdb's table has in-frame clones only and misses some. The sample has roughly 130,000 clones; 80% are singletons. Sequences were obtained from PBMCs. Receptor source: a man aged 40-49 years in good health and CMV-seronegative.

V usage is TRBV2 and J usage is TRBJ1-1, with unresolved D. Trimming removed 7 bases at V and 0 bases at J, with 9 bases between. CDR3 length: 13 amino acids. Germline-derived CDR1 and CDR2 are SNHLY and FYNNEI. CDR3 coding DNA: TGTGCCAGCATCCAAGAGGTGAACACTGAAGCTTTCTTT. Translating gives CASIQEVNTEAFF.

This clone showed up just a few times. CDR3 nucleotide sequence: TGTGCCAGCGGGAGCAGGGGGGTGGGTTCACCCCTCCACTTT. Protein: CASGSRGVGSPLHF. This chain connects TRBV6-5 to TRBJ1-6, with 7 bases fitting TRBD1. Germline V gives CDR1 MNHEY, CDR2 SVGAGI. The CDR3 is 14 residues long. J lost 9 bases, V lost 8 bases, and 10 bases had no gene match.

The chain has TRBV4-2 and TRBJ1-4; 9 bases are a match to TRBD1. The trim removed 1 base at V and 8 bases at J, leaving 8 bases unmatched. Germline V gives CDR1 LGHNA, CDR2 YNFKEQ. The CDR3 consists of 16 residues. CDR3 protein: CASSQGTQGAGEKLFF. CDR3 DNA sequence: TGTGCCAGCAGCCAAGGGACACAGGGGGCCGGGGAAAAACTGTTTTTT.

This chain links TRBV19 with TRBJ1-5, with D unresolved. Trimming stripped 6 bases from V and 2 bases from J, with 14 bases between. The CDR3 consists of 15 residues. The germline V gene encodes CDR1 LNHDA and CDR2 SQIVND (reference sequence). CDR3 bases: TGTGCCAGTAGCGATTCGGTGAACGGCAATCAGCCCCAGCATTTT. Encoded protein: CASSDSVNGNQPQHF.

The rearrangement uses TRBV7-2 and TRBJ2-3; a possible D gene is TRBD2 (6 bases). Germline values: CDR1 SGHTA, CDR2 FQGNSA. This CDR3 spans 15 amino acids. V was cut by 3 bases and J by 5 bases, with 15 bases left in between. The CDR3 nucleotides are TGTGCCAGCAGCTTTAGTGCGGGGTCGAGAGATACGCAGTATTTT. Translated: CASSFSAGSRDTQYF. Filled out from reference TRBV7-2 and TRBJ2-3, the complete variable domain reads GAGVSQSPSNKVTEKGKDVELRCDPISGHTALYWYRQSLGQGLEFLIYFQGNSAPDKSGLPSDRFSAERTGGSVSTLTIQRTQQEDSAVYLCASSFSAGSRDTQYFGPGTRLTVL.

V is TRBV9 and J is TRBJ1-1; D is possibly TRBD1 (5 bases). Trimming removed 0 bases from V and 5 bases from J, with 14 bases in between. CDR1 and CDR2 from the germline V gene are SGDLS and YYNGEE. This CDR3 is 15 amino acids long. CDR3 bases: TGTGCCAGCAGCGTAGAAGGGACTCCTCGGACTGAAGCTTTCTTT. Translating it yields CASSVEGTPRTEAFF.

The chain is built from TRBV6-1 and TRBJ1-2; 9 nucleotides match TRBD1. In germline, CDR1 is MNHNS, CDR2 SASEGT. The CDR3 extends over 13 amino acids. The V segment lost 10 bases and the J segment 7 bases; nucleotides outside the gene matches: 10. CDR3 coding DNA: TGTGCCACCACCCGGGACAGGGTGGGTGGCTACACCTTC. This encodes CATTRDRVGGYTF.

This chain uses TRBV5-6 with TRBJ1-3; D not certain. The germline V and J ends were trimmed by 3 bases and 0 bases, with 10 bases remaining between them. CDR1 and CDR2 from the germline V gene are SGHDT and YYEEEE. The CDR3 spans 15 residues. This CDR3 reads CASSSYWSSGNTIYF. In DNA form, the CDR3 reads TGTGCCAGCAGCTCATACTGGAGCTCTGGAAACACCATATATTTT.

This clone was counted a single time. The chain recombines TRBV28 with TRBJ1-5; D unresolved. V dropped 5 bases and J dropped 4 bases, with 3 bases sitting between them. CDR1 MDHEN and CDR2 SYDVKM come from the germline V gene. This CDR3 has 11 residues. CDR3 amino acids: CASSPNQPQHF. The CDR3 DNA follows: TGTGCCAGCAGTCCGAATCAGCCCCAGCATTTT.

This chain joins TRBV25-1 and TRBJ2-7; 8 nucleotides agree with TRBD1. The CDR3 consists of 13 residues. Germline CDR1 is MGHDK and CDR2 is SYGVNS. V gave up 4 bases and J gave up 5 bases; unmatched junction bases: 4. The CDR3 loop reads CASSGTGKDEQYF. DNA of the CDR3: TGTGCCAGCAGTGGGACAGGGAAGGACGAGCAGTACTTC.

CDR3 protein: CASSLTSGSRYNEQFF. The DNA for the CDR3 is TGTGCCAGCAGTTTGACTAGCGGGAGCCGCTACAATGAGCAGTTCTTC. V and J are TRBV27 and TRBJ2-1; 12 bases fit TRBD2. Trimming took 3 bases from V and 3 from J; bases not matched to a gene: 3. The CDR3 contains 16 residues. Per germline, CDR1 MNHEY and CDR2 SMNVEV (reference sequence).

The chain recombines TRBV19 with TRBJ1-2, with a weak D call TRBD1 (6 bases). With 5 bases removed from V and 4 bases from J, the gap between germline ends came to 11 bases. The length of the CDR3 is 13 residues. Germline CDR1 is LNHDA and CDR2 is SQIVND (reference sequence). The CDR3 is CASSQGLSYGYTF. The CDR3 DNA sequence: TGTGCCAGTAGTCAGGGGCTCTCCTATGGCTACACCTTC.

The rearrangement uses TRBV9 and TRBJ2-3; D not certain. Germline assignment: CDR1 SGDLS and CDR2 YYNGEE. Trimming shortened V by 0 bases and J by 4 bases, and 9 bases separated the two germline ends. CDR3 length equals 14 residues. The CDR3 DNA reads TGTGCCAGCAGCGTAGTTAGCAATTCAGATACGCAGTATTTT. The encoded protein is CASSVVSNSDTQYF.